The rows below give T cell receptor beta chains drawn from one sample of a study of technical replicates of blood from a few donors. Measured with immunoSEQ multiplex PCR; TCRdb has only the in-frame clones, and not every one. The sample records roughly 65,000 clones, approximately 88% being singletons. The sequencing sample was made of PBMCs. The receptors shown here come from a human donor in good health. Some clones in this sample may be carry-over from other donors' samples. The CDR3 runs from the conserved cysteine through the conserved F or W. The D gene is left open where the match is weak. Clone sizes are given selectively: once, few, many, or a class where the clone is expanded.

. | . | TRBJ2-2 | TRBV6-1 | CASSEFIGVNTGELFF | TGTGCCAGCAGTGAATTTATCGGGGTTAACACCGGGGAGCTGTTTTTT
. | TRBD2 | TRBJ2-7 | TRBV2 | CASSDGGGLAYEQYF | TGTGCCAGCAGTGACGGGGGGGGATTGGCCTACGAGCAGTACTTC
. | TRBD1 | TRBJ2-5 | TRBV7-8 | CASVHGTGVQETQYF | TGTGCCAGCGTCCATGGGACAGGCGTTCAAGAGACCCAGTACTTC
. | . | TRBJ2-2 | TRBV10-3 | CATRPSSREYNTGELFF | TGTGCCACTCGACCTTCATCTCGGGAGTACAACACCGGGGAGCTGTTTTTT
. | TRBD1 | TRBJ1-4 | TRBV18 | CASSQGQGATNEKLFF | TGTGCCAGCTCACAAGGACAGGGTGCAACTAATGAAAAACTGTTTTTT
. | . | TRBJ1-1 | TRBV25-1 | CASSETRVNTEAFF | TGTGCCAGCAGTGAAACCAGGGTTAACACTGAAGCTTTCTTT
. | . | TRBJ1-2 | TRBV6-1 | CASTGGGPGGYTF | TGTGCCAGCACCGGCGGGGGGCCGGGCGGCTACACCTTC
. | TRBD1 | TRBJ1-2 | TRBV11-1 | CASSADRGVHGYTF | TGTGCCAGCAGCGCGGACAGGGGAGTTCATGGCTACACCTTC
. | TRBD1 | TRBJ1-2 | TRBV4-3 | CASSQEFVGQVRGYTF | TGCGCCAGCAGCCAAGAATTTGTCGGACAGGTTAGGGGCTACACCTTC
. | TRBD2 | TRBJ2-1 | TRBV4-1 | CASSQIGLAGYNEQFF | TGCGCCAGCAGCCAGATTGGACTAGCGGGCTACAATGAGCAGTTCTTC
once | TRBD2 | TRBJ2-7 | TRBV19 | CASSSTSGGMSSYEQYF | TGTGCCAGTAGCTCGACTAGCGGGGGGATGAGCTCCTACGAGCAGTACTTC
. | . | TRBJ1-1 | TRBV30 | CAWTPGRREAFF | TGTGCCTGGACCCCCGGGAGGCGGGAAGCTTTCTTT
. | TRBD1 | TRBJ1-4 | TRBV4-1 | CASSQRGQVEKLFF | TGCGCCAGCAGCCAGAGAGGACAGGTGGAAAAACTGTTTTTT
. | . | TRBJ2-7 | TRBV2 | CASSRDFFSYEQYF | TGTGCCAGCAGCCGGGACTTCTTCTCCTACGAGCAGTACTTC
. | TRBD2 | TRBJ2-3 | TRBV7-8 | CASSLVASGGTDTQYF | TGTGCCAGCAGCTTAGTGGCTAGCGGAGGCACAGATACGCAGTATTTT
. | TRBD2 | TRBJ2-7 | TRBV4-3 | CASSQGGLADSYEQYF | TGCGCCAGCAGCCAGGGGGGACTAGCGGATTCCTACGAGCAGTACTTC
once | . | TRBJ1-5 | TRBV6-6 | CASSLPQEGQPQHF | TGTGCCAGCAGTTTGCCCCAGGAGGGTCAGCCCCAGCATTTT
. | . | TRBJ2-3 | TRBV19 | CASSRVPDTQYF | TGTGCCAGTAGTCGGGTCCCAGATACGCAGTATTTT
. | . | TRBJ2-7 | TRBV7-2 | CASSRWDTFYEQYF | TGTGCCAGCAGCCGCTGGGACACATTCTACGAGCAGTACTTC
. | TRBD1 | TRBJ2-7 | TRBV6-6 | CASSTGQGGHEQYF | TGTGCCAGCAGCACCGGACAGGGTGGGCACGAGCAGTACTTC
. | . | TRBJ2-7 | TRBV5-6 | CASSRRDKTYEQYF | TGTGCCAGCAGCCGACGGGACAAAACCTACGAGCAGTACTTC
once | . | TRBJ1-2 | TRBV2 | CASSAQGNYGYTF | TGTGCCAGCAGTGCTCAGGGGAACTATGGCTACACCTTC
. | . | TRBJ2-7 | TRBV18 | CASSPGAGPTEQYF | TGTGCCAGCTCACCAGGGGCGGGACCCACCGAGCAGTACTTC
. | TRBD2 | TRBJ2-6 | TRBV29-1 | CSVDGRDSGANVLTF | TGCAGCGTTGACGGGAGGGACTCTGGGGCCAACGTCCTGACTTTC
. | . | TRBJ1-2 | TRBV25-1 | CATQDRLNYGYTF | TGTGCCACCCAAGACAGGTTGAACTATGGCTACACCTTC
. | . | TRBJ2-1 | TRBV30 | CAWTQSGTVYNEQFF | TGTGCCTGGACCCAATCGGGGACTGTCTACAATGAGCAGTTCTTC
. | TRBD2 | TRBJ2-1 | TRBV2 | CASSEFGLAGPYNEQFF | TGTGCCAGCAGTGAGTTTGGACTAGCGGGACCCTACAATGAGCAGTTCTTC
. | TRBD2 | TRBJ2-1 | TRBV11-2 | CASSSSGGQYNEQFF | TGTGCCAGCAGCTCTAGCGGGGGACAATACAATGAGCAGTTCTTC
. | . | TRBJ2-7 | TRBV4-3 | CASSQDSGTPSSEQYF | TGCGCCAGCAGCCAAGACTCCGGGACACCTAGCTCCGAGCAGTACTTC
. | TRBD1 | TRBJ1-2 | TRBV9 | CASSTSPGQGEGYTF | TGTGCCAGCAGCACCAGCCCGGGACAGGGGGAAGGCTACACCTTC
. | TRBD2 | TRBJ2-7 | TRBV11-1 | CASSLLAGGSYEQYF | TGTGCCAGCAGCTTACTAGCGGGGGGCTCCTACGAGCAGTACTTC
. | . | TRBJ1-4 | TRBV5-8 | CASSSGRGASNEKLFF | TGTGCCAGTTCTTCCGGCAGGGGAGCGTCTAATGAAAAACTGTTTTTT
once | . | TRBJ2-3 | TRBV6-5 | CASSRSGVGTDTQYF | TGTGCCAGCAGTCGCTCAGGGGTGGGCACAGATACGCAGTATTTT
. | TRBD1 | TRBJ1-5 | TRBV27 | CATKGQGDSNQPQHF | TGTGCCACCAAGGGACAGGGCGATAGCAATCAGCCCCAGCATTTT
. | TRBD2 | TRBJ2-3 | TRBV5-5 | CASSSTSGSDTQYF | TGTGCCAGCAGCTCTACTAGCGGGTCAGATACGCAGTATTTT
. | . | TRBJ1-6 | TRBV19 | CASNRQHNSPLHF | TGTGCCAGTAACCGACAGCATAATTCACCCCTCCACTTT
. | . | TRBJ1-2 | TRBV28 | CASTPPRKLGYTF | TGTGCCAGCACCCCGCCCAGGAAGTTGGGCTACACCTTC
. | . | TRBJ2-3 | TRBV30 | CAWDSRRDTQYF | TGTGCCTGGGACAGCCGGCGAGATACGCAGTATTTT
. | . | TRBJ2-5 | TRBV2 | CASSRQETQYF | TGTGCCAGCAGCAGACAAGAGACCCAGTACTTC
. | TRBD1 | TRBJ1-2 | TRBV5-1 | CASSWGQEGSYTF | TGCGCCAGCAGCTGGGGACAGGAGGGGAGCTACACCTTC
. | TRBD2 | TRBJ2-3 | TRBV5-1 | CASSLSPSGTDTQYF | TGCGCCAGCAGCTTGTCTCCTAGCGGAACAGATACGCAGTATTTT
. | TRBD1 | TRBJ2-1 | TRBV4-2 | CASSRGPGQDNEQFF | TGTGCCAGCAGCCGGGGCCCGGGACAGGACAATGAGCAGTTCTTC
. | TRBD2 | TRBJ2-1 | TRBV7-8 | CASSWLAGGYNEQFF | TGTGCCAGCAGCTGGTTGGCGGGAGGTTACAATGAGCAGTTCTTC
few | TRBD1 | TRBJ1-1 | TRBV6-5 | CASSPGQGTFF | TGTGCCAGCAGCCCAGGACAGGGAACTTTCTTT
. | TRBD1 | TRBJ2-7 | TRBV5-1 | CASSQTGDPVEQYF | TGCGCCAGCAGTCAAACAGGGGATCCTGTCGAGCAGTACTTC
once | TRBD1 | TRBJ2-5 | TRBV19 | CASIGTGPGETQYF | TGTGCCAGTATCGGGACAGGGCCTGGCGAGACCCAGTACTTC
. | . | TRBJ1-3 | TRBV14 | CASSRGHAGNTIYF | TGTGCCAGCAGCCGAGGGCATGCCGGAAACACCATATATTTT
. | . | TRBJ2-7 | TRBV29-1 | CSVAAVAYEQYF | TGCAGCGTTGCTGCGGTAGCTTACGAGCAGTACTTC
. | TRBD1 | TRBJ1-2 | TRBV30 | CAWSLVRGQGSYGYTF | TGTGCCTGGAGTCTGGTACGCGGACAGGGATCCTATGGCTACACCTTC
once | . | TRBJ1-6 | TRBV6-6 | CASTLSGAGDNSPLHF | TGTGCCAGCACCCTGAGCGGGGCAGGCGATAATTCACCCCTCCACTTT
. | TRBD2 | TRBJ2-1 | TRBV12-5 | CASGTGTGTTYNEQFF | TGTGCTAGTGGTACAGGAACCGGGACTACCTACAATGAGCAGTTCTTC
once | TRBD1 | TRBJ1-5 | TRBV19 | CASTRGDSNQPQHF | TGTGCCAGTACCAGGGGGGATAGCAATCAGCCCCAGCATTTT
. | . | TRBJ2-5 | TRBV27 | CASSLAQEGLYNQETQYF | TGTGCCAGCAGTTTAGCCCAAGAGGGCTTGTATAACCAAGAGACCCAGTACTTC
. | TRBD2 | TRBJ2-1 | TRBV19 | CASRPKTGTSGGNEQFF | TGTGCCAGTAGACCAAAAACGGGGACTAGCGGTGGAAATGAGCAGTTCTTC
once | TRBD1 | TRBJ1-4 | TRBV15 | CATSRDQGANEKLFF | TGTGCCACCAGCAGGGACCAGGGGGCTAATGAAAAACTGTTTTTT
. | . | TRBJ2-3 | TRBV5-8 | CASSLGAPIEPDTQYF | TGTGCCAGCAGCTTGGGGGCCCCAATCGAGCCAGATACGCAGTATTTT
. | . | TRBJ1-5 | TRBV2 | CASSEGGSNQPQHF | TGTGCCAGCAGTGAAGGAGGGAGCAATCAGCCCCAGCATTTT
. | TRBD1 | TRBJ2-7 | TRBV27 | CASSEIGQGKDEQYF | TGTGCCAGCAGTGAAATTGGACAGGGTAAAGACGAGCAGTACTTC